This entry describes one T cell receptor beta chain. The V and J ends lost 6 bases and 5 bases respectively, with 14 bases between them. This CDR3 has 13 amino acids. From germline, CDR1 is SNHLY and CDR2 FYNNEI. The sample is drawn from a study of cytomegalovirus exposure and HLA in healthy donors. Use of 60 Vbeta and 13 Jbeta primers characterized the PCR. Clones were read by immunoSEQ multiplex PCR, and TCRdb kept only the in-frame ones, dropping some. The sample has over 100,000 clones, approximately 80% seen once; the top ten hold roughly 5.4%. This receptor was taken from a woman between 18 and 30 years old in good health and CMV-seropositive. The specimen sequenced was PBMCs. The chain is built from TRBV2 and TRBJ2-7; perhaps TRBD2 as D (6 bases). The DNA for the CDR3 is TGTGCCAGCAGCCCCCGCAGGGAGGACGAGCAGTACTTC. This codes for CASSPRREDEQYF.